The clone carrying this TCR beta chain was counted between two and nine times. Its antigen is still unknown. This record belongs to a study of T-cell memory formation after mild COVID-19. Study as a whole: TCR clustering was largely donor specific.

V lost 5 bases and J 3 bases, leaving 12 bases between the germline ends. CDR1 is SEHNR, CDR2 FQNEAQ, per germline (reference sequence). The CDR3 spans 14 residues. TCRdb processed the 5' RACE reads anew with MiXCR; each CDR3 protein has one entry. The data contain 400,000 or so distinct CDR3 sequences, over 15% of them singletons. Broader study findings: Among clones contracting day 15 to 85, CD4/CD8 was balanced, whereas later expanders leaned CD4+.

The source of this sequence is an adult woman who had mild COVID-19 (a few samples of this study predate the infection). Cell type and time point are not known. The sequenced sample consisted of PBMCs or a T cell subset sorted from them (not recorded which). V is TRBV7-9 and J is TRBJ2-3; no firm D call. CDR3 sequence reads: CASSPPLGTDTQYF. DNA of the CDR3: TGTGCCAGCAGCCCACCCCTGGGGACAGATACGCAGTATTTT.